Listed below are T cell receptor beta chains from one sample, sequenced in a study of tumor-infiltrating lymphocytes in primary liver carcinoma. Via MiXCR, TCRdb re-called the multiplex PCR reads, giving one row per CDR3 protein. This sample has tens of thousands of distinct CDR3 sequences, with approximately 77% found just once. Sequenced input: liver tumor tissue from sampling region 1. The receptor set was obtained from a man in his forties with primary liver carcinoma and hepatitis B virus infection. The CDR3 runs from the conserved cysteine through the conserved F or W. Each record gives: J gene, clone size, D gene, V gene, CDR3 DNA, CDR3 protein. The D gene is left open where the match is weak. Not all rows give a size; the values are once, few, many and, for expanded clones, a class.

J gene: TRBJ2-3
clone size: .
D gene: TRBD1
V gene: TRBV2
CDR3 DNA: TGTGCCAGCAGCGTCCCGGGACAGGGGACTAGTGGAAATATGCAGTATTTT
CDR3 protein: CASSVPGQGTSGNMQYF

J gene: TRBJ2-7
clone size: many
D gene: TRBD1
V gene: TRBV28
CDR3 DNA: TGTGCCAGCAGTTTAGACAGGGGGGTCTACGAGCAGTACTTC
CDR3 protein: CASSLDRGVYEQYF

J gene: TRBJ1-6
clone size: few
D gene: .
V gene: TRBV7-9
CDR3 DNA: TGTGCCAGCAGCTCGGACGGACCTCAGAGCTCACCCCTCCACTTT
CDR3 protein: CASSSDGPQSSPLHF

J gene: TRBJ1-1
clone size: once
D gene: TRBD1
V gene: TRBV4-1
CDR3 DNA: TGTCCCAGCAACCAAGATACAGGGGCGAACACTGAAGCTTTCTTT
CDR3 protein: CPSNQDTGANTEAFF

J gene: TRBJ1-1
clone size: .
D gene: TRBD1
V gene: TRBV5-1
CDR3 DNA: TGCGCCAGCAGCTCAAGGGACAGGGAGTCGACTGAAGCTTTCTTT
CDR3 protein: CASSSRDRESTEAFF

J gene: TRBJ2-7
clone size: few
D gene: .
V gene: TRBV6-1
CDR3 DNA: TGTGCCAGCAACTATCACACCTACGAGCAGTACTTC
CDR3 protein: CASNYHTYEQYF

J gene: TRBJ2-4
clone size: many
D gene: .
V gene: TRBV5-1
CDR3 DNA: TGCGCCAGCAGCTTAGGAGGAGAGTTGGTGCAAAACATTCAGTACTTC
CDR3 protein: CASSLGGELVQNIQYF

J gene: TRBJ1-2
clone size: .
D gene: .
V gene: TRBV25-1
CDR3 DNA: TGTGCCAGCAGTGAATCCTATGGCTACACCTTC
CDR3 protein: CASSESYGYTF

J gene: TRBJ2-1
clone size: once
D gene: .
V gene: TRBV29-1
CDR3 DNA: TGCAGCGTCGACCTAGTAACAGGTGGTAATGAGCAGTTCTTC
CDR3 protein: CSVDLVTGGNEQFF

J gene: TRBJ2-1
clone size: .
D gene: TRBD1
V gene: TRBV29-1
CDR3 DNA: TGCAGCGTTGGGACAGGGGACTACAGTGAGCAGTTCTTC
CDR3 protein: CSVGTGDYSEQFF

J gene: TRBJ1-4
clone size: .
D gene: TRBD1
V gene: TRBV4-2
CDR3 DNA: TGTGCAAGCAGCCAAGATTTACAGGGGATGAGTGAAAAACTGTTTTTT
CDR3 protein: CASSQDLQGMSEKLFF

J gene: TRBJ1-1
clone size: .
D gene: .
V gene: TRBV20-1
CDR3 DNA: TGCAGTGCTAGTCCACTGGGACAAAGGAACACTGAAGCTTTCTTC
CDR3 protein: CSASPLGQRNTEAFF

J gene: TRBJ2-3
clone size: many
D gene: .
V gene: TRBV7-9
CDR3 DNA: TGTGCCAGCGTCTTTTCCACAGATACGCAGTATTTT
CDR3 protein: CASVFSTDTQYF

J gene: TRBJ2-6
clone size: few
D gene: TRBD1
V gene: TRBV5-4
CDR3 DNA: TGTGCCAGCAGCTCCGGACAGGGGAGGGCTGGGGCCAACGTCCTGACTTTC
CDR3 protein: CASSSGQGRAGANVLTF

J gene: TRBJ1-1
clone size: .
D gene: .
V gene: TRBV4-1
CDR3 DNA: TGCGCCAGCAGCCAAGGAAAGGGACTTTTCATCAACACTGAAGCTTTCTTT
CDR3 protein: CASSQGKGLFINTEAFF